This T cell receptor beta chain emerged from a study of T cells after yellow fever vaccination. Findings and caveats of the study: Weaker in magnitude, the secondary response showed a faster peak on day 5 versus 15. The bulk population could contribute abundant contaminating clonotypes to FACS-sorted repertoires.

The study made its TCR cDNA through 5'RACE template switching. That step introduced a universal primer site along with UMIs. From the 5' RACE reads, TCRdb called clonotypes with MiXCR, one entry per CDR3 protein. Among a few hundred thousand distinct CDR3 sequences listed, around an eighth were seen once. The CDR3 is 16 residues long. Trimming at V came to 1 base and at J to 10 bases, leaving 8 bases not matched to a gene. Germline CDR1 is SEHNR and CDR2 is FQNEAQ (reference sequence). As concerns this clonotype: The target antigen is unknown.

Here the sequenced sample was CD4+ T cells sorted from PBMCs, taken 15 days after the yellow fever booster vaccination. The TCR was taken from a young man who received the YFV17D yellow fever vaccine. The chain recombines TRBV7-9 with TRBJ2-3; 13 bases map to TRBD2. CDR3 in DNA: TGTGCCAGCAGCTTAGGACTAGCGGGGGGACTTCGAGCGCAGTATTTT. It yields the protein CASSLGLAGGLRAQYF.